The 2 T cell receptor beta chains listed next were all sequenced from one sample in a study of OX40 agonist ivuxolimab in advanced cancers. TCRdb's copy holds only in-frame clones and misses some; the assay was immunoSEQ multiplex PCR. This table has about 72,000 clones, approximately 90% appearing once. The sample was CD4+ or CD8+ T cells sorted from blood, taken in a trial of the OX40 agonist ivuxolimab. The receptors originated from an adult with an advanced solid tumor such as melanoma, head and neck, liver or kidney cancer.

The rearrangement uses TRBV29-1 and TRBJ2-7, with 7 bases matching TRBD1. Trimming took 2 bases from V and 4 from J; bases not matched to a gene: 8. This CDR3 spans 14 amino acids. CDR1 SQVTM and CDR2 ANQGSEA come from the germline V gene. The CDR3: CSVERAGGEYEQYF. Written as DNA, the CDR3 is TGCAGCGTTGAAAGGGCAGGGGGTGAATACGAGCAGTACTTC.

As to this clone: Additional DNA sequences in this sample encode the identical CDR3. The chain employs TRBV6-5 and TRBJ1-1; D perhaps matches TRBD1 (6 bases). CDR1 and CDR2 (germline): MNHEY, SVGAGI. V lost 2 bases and J 1 base, leaving 8 bases between the germline ends. The CDR3 consists of 14 residues. The CDR3 loop reads CASSYGQRNTEAFF. CDR3 nucleotides: TGTGCCAGCAGTTACGGACAGAGGAACACTGAAGCTTTCTTT.